This TCR beta chain was identified in a study of T cell repertoires in cytomegalovirus infection. Background on the study: Indications of both CMV infection and matching HLA type were provided by public TCR beta signatures.

The germline gives CDR1 LGHDT, CDR2 YNNKEL (reference sequence). This CDR3 is built from 14 residues. Trimming cost V 4 bases and J 7 bases, with 11 bases left between them. Using its own MiXCR run on the reads, TCRdb lists one record per CDR3 protein. The table lists around 190,000 distinct CDR3 sequences, approximately 15% of them singletons. Overall study findings and caveats: Cumulated frequencies of public TCR beta families served to identify carriers of CMV plus the relevant HLA. HLA-C-restricted CMV clonotypes gave the most frequent clonotype in two of eight donors.

Points on this clonotype: Its antigen is as yet unknown.

The specimen was PBMCs. The origin of this receptor is a human donor in good health (CMV status not recorded). Some clones in this sample may be carry-over from other donors' samples. The V gene is TRBV3-1, the J gene TRBJ1-6, with D possibly TRBD1 on 5 matching bases. The CDR3 DNA is TGTGCCAGCAGCCTCGGGACCCGGAATTCACCCCTCCACTTT. Translated, it gives CASSLGTRNSPLHF.